Listed below are T cell receptor beta chains from one sample, sequenced in a study of technical replicates of blood from a few donors. Clones were sequenced by immunoSEQ multiplex PCR, and TCRdb holds only the in-frame ones, with some missing. This sample yields 65,000 to 85,000 clones, of which around 90% are seen a single time; 0.39% belongs to the top ten. Sequenced material: T cells isolated from PBMCs. These receptors all come from a human donor in good health. Each CDR3 is given with its conserved first and last residue. D genes are given only for firm matches. Expanded clones get a size class; other rows say once, few or many, or leave the size out.

cdr3_length clone_size d_call j_call v_call cdr3_nt cdr3_aa
13 - TRBD2 TRBJ2-2 TRBV30 TGTGCCTGGAGCGCTAGCGGGAGGGGGGAGCTGTTTTTT CAWSASGRGELFF
14 - - TRBJ1-5 TRBV6-1 TGTGCCAGCAGTGATTTGACAGGATATCAGCCCCAGCATTTT CASSDLTGYQPQHF
14 - TRBD2 TRBJ2-1 TRBV6-1 TGTGCCAGCAGTAAGAGGACTAGCAACAATGAGCAGTTCTTC CASSKRTSNNEQFF
15 once - TRBJ2-1 TRBV6-5 TGTGCCAGCAGTTACGCTCCTAGCTCCTACAATGAGCAGTTCTTC CASSYAPSSYNEQFF
15 - - TRBJ2-7 TRBV5-4 TGTGCCAGCAGCTTGAACCAGCGGGTAAACCACGAGCAGTACTTC CASSLNQRVNHEQYF
12 - TRBD1 TRBJ2-7 TRBV29-1 TGCAGCGTTGGGCAGGGGGCCGCCGAGCAGTACTTC CSVGQGAAEQYF
17 - TRBD2 TRBJ2-1 TRBV28 TGTGCCAGCAGCGATCCAGCTCTAGCGGGACTGGACAATGAGCAGTTCTTC CASSDPALAGLDNEQFF
13 - TRBD2 TRBJ2-7 TRBV27 TGTGCCAGCAGTCGCAGCGGGAGCTACGAGCAGTACTTC CASSRSGSYEQYF
14 - - TRBJ2-7 TRBV4-2 TGTGCCAGCAGCCTTGGTGGATGGGCAGACGAGCAGTACTTC CASSLGGWADEQYF
14 - - TRBJ2-1 TRBV4-3 TGCGCCAGCAGCCAAGATTATAAGGATAGCGAGTTGATCTTC CASSQDYKDSELIF
12 - - TRBJ1-1 TRBV10-2 TGCGCCAGCATAGCTCCGAACACTGAAGCTTTCTTT CASIAPNTEAFF
17 - TRBD2 TRBJ2-7 TRBV4-1 TGCGCCAGCAGCCACCTAGCGGGAGGGTTGAAGAGCTACGAGCAGTACTTC CASSHLAGGLKSYEQYF
14 - - TRBJ1-1 TRBV7-6 TGTGCCAGCAGCTTATATAGCATGAACACTGAAGCTTTCTTT CASSLYSMNTEAFF
14 - TRBD2 TRBJ2-7 TRBV7-2 TGTGCCAGCAGCTTATCTACGGGAGGATGGGAGCAGTACTTC CASSLSTGGWEQYF
12 - - TRBJ1-2 TRBV9 TGTGCCAGCAGCGTTAGCACCTATGGCTACACCTTC CASSVSTYGYTF
15 once TRBD1 TRBJ2-1 TRBV19 TGTGCCAGTAGGGGTGACAGGGGCGCCTACAATGAGCAGTTCTTC CASRGDRGAYNEQFF
14 - TRBD1 TRBJ2-7 TRBV19 TGTGCCAGTAGTATAAGGGGACAGGAATACGAGCAGTACTTC CASSIRGQEYEQYF
14 - TRBD1 TRBJ2-7 TRBV7-3 TGTGCCAGCAGCTTCACAGGGGGCAAGAACGAGCAGTACTTC CASSFTGGKNEQYF